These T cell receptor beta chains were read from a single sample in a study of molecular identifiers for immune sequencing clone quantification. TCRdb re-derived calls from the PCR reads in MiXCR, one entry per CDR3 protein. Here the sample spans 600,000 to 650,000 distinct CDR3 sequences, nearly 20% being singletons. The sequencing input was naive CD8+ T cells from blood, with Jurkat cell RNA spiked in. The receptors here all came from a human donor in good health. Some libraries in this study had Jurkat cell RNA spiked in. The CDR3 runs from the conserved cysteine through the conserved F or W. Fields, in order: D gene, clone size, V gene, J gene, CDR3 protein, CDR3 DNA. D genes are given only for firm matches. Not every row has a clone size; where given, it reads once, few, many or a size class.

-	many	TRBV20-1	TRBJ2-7	CSARDDRRSYEQYF	TGCAGTGCTAGAGACGACAGGCGCTCCTACGAGCAGTACTTC
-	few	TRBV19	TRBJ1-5	CASSIGDIYSNQPQHF	TGTGCCAGTAGTATAGGGGACATATATAGCAATCAGCCCCAGCATTTT
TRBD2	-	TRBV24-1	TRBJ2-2	CATRGPGLAGTGELFF	TGTGCCACCAGGGGACCAGGACTAGCCGGCACCGGGGAGCTGTTTTTT
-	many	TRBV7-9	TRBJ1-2	CASSSWTDPSNYGYTF	TGTGCCAGCAGCTCGTGGACAGACCCATCTAACTATGGCTACACCTTC
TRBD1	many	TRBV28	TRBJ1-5	CASSLLRGQVGPQHF	TGTGCCAGCAGTTTACTGAGGGGACAGGTGGGACCCCAGCATTTT
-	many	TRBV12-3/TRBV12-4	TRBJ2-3	CASTPEVRATQYF	TGTGCCAGCACCCCTGAGGTGAGGGCTACGCAGTATTTT
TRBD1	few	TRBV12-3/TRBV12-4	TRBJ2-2	CASIQGGSGELFF	TGTGCCAGCATCCAAGGGGGCAGCGGGGAGCTGTTTTTT
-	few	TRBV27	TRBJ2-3	CASSLLAEGTDTQYF	TGTGCCAGCAGTTTATTAGCGGAGGGCACAGATACGCAGTATTTT
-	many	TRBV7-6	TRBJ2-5	CASSLKIQETQYF	TGTGCCAGCAGCTTAAAAATCCAAGAGACCCAGTACTTC
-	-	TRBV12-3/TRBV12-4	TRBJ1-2	CASSLGAVTYGYTF	TGTGCCAGCAGTTTGGGTGCCGTCACCTATGGCTACACCTTC
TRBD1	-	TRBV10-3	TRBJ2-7	CAISGDSSYEQCF	TGTGCCATCAGCGGGGACAGTTCCTACGAGCAGTGCTTC
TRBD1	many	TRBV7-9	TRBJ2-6	CASRPPTGDGANVLTF	TGTGCCAGCAGGCCACCAACAGGGGACGGGGCCAACGTCCTGACTTTC
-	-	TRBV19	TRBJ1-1	CASSSPEKMNTEAFF	TGTGCCAGTAGTAGCCCCGAAAAGATGAACACTGAAGCTTTCTTT
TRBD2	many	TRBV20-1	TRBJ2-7	CSAREVGRASYEQYF	TGCAGTGCTCGGGAAGTGGGGAGGGCCTCCTACGAGCAGTACTTC
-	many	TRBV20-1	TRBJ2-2	CSARAVRDETGELFF	TGCAGTGCTAGAGCTGTGCGGGACGAAACCGGGGAGCTGTTTTTT
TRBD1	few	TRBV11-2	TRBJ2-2	CASSFLGQGAGELFF	TGTGCCAGCAGCTTTCTCGGACAGGGGGCCGGGGAGCTGTTTTTT
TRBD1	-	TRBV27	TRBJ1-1	CASSSYRGLEAFF	TGTGCCAGCAGTTCTTACAGGGGGCTAGAAGCTTTCTTT
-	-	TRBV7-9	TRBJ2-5	CASSLTTFIVPIQETQYF	TGTGCCAGCAGCTTAACGACTTTCATCGTACCTATCCAAGAGACCCAGTACTTC
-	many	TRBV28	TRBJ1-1	CASSFSPPTEAFF	TGTGCCAGCAGTTTCTCCCCCCCCACTGAAGCTTTCTTT
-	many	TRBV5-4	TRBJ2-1	CASSLRRGDNEQFF	TGTGCCAGCAGCTTGCGGAGAGGGGACAATGAGCAGTTCTTC
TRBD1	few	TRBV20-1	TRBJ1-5	CSALGTDGQPQHF	TGCAGTGCCCTGGGGACAGATGGACAGCCCCAGCATTTT
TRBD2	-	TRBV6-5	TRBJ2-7	CASSMDRSGTSGNIYEQYF	TGTGCCAGCAGTATGGACAGATCCGGGACTAGCGGGAATATCTACGAGCAGTACTTC
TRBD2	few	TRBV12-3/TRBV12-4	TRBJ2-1	CASSFRGGAWNEQFF	TGTGCCAGCAGTTTTCGCGGGGGGGCCTGGAATGAGCAGTTCTTC
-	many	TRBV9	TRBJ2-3	CASSVGADTQYF	TGTGCCAGCAGCGTAGGTGCAGATACGCAGTATTTT
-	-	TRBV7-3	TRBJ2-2	CASSLGGYGELFF	TGTGCCAGCAGCCTTGGTGGGTACGGGGAGCTGTTTTTT
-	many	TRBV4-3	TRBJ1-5	CASSQDRLRTNNQPQHF	TGCGCCAGCAGCCAAGATCGTTTGAGGACGAATAATCAGCCCCAGCATTTT
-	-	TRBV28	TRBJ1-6	CASRSSNSYNSPLHF	TGTGCCAGCAGGTCTTCGAACTCCTATAATTCACCCCTCCACTTT
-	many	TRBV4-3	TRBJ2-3	CASSQGVSRSTDTQYF	TGCGCCAGCAGCCAAGGGGTTAGCCGTAGCACAGATACGCAGTATTTT
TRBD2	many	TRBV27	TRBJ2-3	CGSGRARDTQYF	TGTGGAAGCGGGAGGGCCAGAGATACGCAGTATTTT
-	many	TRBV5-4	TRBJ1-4	CASSLDQSVEKLFF	TGTGCCAGCAGCTTGGACCAGTCTGTGGAAAAACTGTTTTTT
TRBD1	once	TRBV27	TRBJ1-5	CASRGDRSDQPQHF	TGTGCCAGCAGGGGGGACAGGTCGGATCAGCCCCAGCATTTT
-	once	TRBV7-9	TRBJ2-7	CASSSRRGSPYEQYF	TGTGCCAGCAGCTCAAGGAGGGGGTCGCCCTACGAGCAGTACTTC
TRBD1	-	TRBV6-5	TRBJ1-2	CASFDGTGHGHTF	TGTGCCAGCTTTGACGGGACAGGGCATGGCCACACCTTC
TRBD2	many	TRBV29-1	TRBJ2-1	CSARTSGSNEQFF	TGCAGCGCCCGGACTAGCGGGAGCAATGAGCAGTTCTTC
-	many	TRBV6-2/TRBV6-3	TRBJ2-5	CASSYSGLSSETQYF	TGTGCCAGCAGTTACTCCGGACTTTCCTCGGAGACCCAGTACTTC
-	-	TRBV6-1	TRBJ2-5	CASRPEVYPNLGYQETQYF	TGTGCCAGCAGGCCCGAGGTCTACCCGAACCTAGGGTACCAAGAGACCCAGTACTTC
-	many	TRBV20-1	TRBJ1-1	CSARDEPGQTMNTEAFF	TGCAGTGCTAGAGATGAACCAGGGCAAACTATGAACACTGAAGCTTTCTTT
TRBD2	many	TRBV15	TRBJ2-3	CATSRLAVSTDTQYF	TGTGCCACCAGCAGACTAGCGGTTAGCACAGATACGCAGTATTTT
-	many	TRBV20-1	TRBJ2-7	CSATTGPYEQYF	TGCAGTGCGACTACGGGACCCTACGAGCAGTACTTC
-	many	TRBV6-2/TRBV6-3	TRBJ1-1	CASSYSPGNTEAFF	TGTGCCAGCAGTTACTCCCCCGGAAACACTGAAGCTTTCTTT
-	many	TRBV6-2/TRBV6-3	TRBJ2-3	CASSYSSLTPTDTQYF	TGTGCCAGCAGTTACTCGAGCCTTACCCCCACAGATACGCAGTATTTT
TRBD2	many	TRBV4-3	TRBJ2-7	CASSQEWGEGEQYF	TGCGCCAGCAGCCAAGAGTGGGGGGAGGGCGAGCAGTACTTC
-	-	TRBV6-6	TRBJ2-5	CASSYFGEETQYF	TGTGCCAGCAGTTACTTCGGGGAGGAGACCCAGTACTTC
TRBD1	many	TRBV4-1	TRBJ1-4	CASSLWPRDRDEKLFF	TGCGCCAGCAGCCTATGGCCGAGGGACAGGGATGAAAAACTGTTTTTT
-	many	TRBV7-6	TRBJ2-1	CASSLRTSPKDEQFF	TGTGCCAGCAGCTTGCGGACTTCTCCTAAGGATGAGCAGTTCTTC
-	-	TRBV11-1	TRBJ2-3	CASSQKGDTQYF	TGTGCCAGCAGTCAAAAGGGAGATACGCAGTATTTT
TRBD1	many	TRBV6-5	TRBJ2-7	CATAPFTGGSYEQYF	TGTGCCACCGCACCTTTTACAGGGGGCAGCTACGAGCAGTACTTC
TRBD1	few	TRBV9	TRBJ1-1	CASSPWTGDPAEAFF	TGTGCCAGCAGCCCCTGGACAGGGGATCCGGCTGAAGCTTTCTTT